This T cell receptor (beta chain) was captured in a study of blood T cell repertoires in COVID-19. Study-level information: Whether acute or convalescent, the COVID-19 samples came from the United States, Italy and Spain.

This clone turned up a few times. The assay was immunoSEQ multiplex PCR, and TCRdb's table has in-frame clones only and misses some. This sample has around 280,000 clones; around 84% occur once, and the top ten carry around 1.4%. The J segment lost 3 bases and the V segment lost 5 bases, leaving 7 bases of the junction unmatched. The CDR3 runs 15 residues. The germline V gene has CDR1 SGDLS and CDR2 YYNGEE. The origin of this receptor is a man aged 65-85 years with acute or convalescent COVID-19. This chain connects TRBV9 to TRBJ2-1, with 8 positions matching TRBD1. Sequencing was carried out using peripheral blood. The CDR3 spells CASSETGTGYNEQFF. Here the CDR3 DNA reads TGTGCCAGCAGTGAGACCGGGACAGGCTACAATGAGCAGTTCTTC.